The next 28 T cell receptor beta chains were all read from a single sample in a study of identical twins. Via MiXCR, TCRdb re-called the 5' RACE reads, giving one row per CDR3 protein. The table shows approximately 490,000 distinct CDR3 sequences, with 20% to 25% occurring only once. The same specimen was also included in a second study, on yellow fever vaccine responses in identical twins.

Sequencing was done on a sample of CD4+ T cells sorted from blood. All receptors derive from a woman aged 18-29 years in good health.

The chain has TRBV5-1 and TRBJ2-3; TRBD1 aligns across 10 bases. V shed 4 bases, J shed 6 bases, and the junction held 8 bases outside the gene matches. This CDR3 region has 15 residues. Germline V gene lookup returns CDR1 SGHRS and CDR2 YFSETQ. CDR3 nucleotide sequence: TGCGCCAGCAGCGGGGGCGACAGGGGGCTGGATACGCAGTATTTT. This translates into CASSGGDRGLDTQYF. The full variable domain, rest sourced from reference TRBV5-1 and TRBJ2-3, is KAGVTQTPRYLIKTRGQQVTLSCSPISGHRSVSWYQQTPGQGLQFLFEYFSETQRNKGNFPGRFSGRQFSNSRSEMNVSTLELGDSALYLCASSGGDRGLDTQYFGPGTRLTVL.

This clonotype was seen only a few times. The chain uses TRBV15 and TRBJ2-7, with 8 bases matching TRBD1. V was clipped by 1 base and J by 0 bases; unmatched bases: 2. In germline, CDR1 is LNHNV, CDR2 YYDKDF (reference sequence). This CDR3 has 15 residues. The DNA for the CDR3 is TGTGCCACCAGCAGAGGGACAGGGCTCTCCTACGAGCAGTACGTC. This sequence encodes CATSRGTGLSYEQYV.

This clonotype showed up just a few times. The chain is built from TRBV20-1 and TRBJ2-1, with TRBD2 matching over 13 bases. The CDR3 runs to 14 residues. Per the germline V gene, CDR1 is DFQATT and CDR2 is SNEGSKA (reference sequence). The V and J ends lost 3 bases and 7 bases, in that order; junction bases with no gene match: 3. The CDR3: CSASQGLAGNEQFF. CDR3 DNA: TGCAGTGCTAGCCAGGGACTAGCGGGGAATGAGCAGTTCTTC.

V and J are TRBV20-1 and TRBJ2-4; tentative D call: TRBD2 (5 bases). The CDR3 consists of 16 residues. Trimming took 0 bases from V and 1 from J, leaving 13 bases between them. Germline V lookup: CDR1 DFQATT, CDR2 SNEGSKA (reference sequence). CDR3 region: CSARDPGSLAKNIQYF. CDR3 sequence (DNA): TGCAGTGCTAGAGATCCGGGGAGTTTGGCCAAAAACATTCAGTACTTC.

This clonotype was seen just once. The chain links TRBV2 to TRBJ2-3; D is possibly TRBD1 (6 bases). Germline V gene data show CDR1 as SNHLY and CDR2 as FYNNEI. V gave up 5 bases and J gave up 1 base, with 16 bases separating them. This CDR3 spans 16 amino acids. This CDR3 reads CASSLDSQVRTDTQYF. The CDR3 bases are TGTGCCAGCAGTTTGGACAGCCAAGTCCGCACAGATACGCAGTATTTT.

This clonotype turned up a few times. The V and J genes are TRBV12-3 or TRBV12-4 and TRBJ2-7; a possible D gene is TRBD1 (6 bases). The CDR3 extends over 14 amino acids. Trimming left V 5 bases short and J 6 bases short, with 17 bases between. The CDR3 coding sequence is TGTGCCAGCAGTCATACGACCCAAGGGGGCGAGCAGTACTTC. Its translation is CASSHTTQGGEQYF.

This clonotype has only a few counts. The chain employs TRBV7-8 and TRBJ2-3; 7 bases are shared with TRBD2. Germline lookup yields CDR1 SGHVS and CDR2 FQNEAQ. The V segment lost 4 bases and the J segment 1 base; nucleotides outside the gene matches: 2. The CDR3 has 14 amino acids. CDR3 DNA: TGTGCCAGCAGCTGGAGCGGGGGCACAGATACGCAGTATTTT. Protein sequence: CASSWSGGTDTQYF. Full variable domain (missing parts from reference TRBV7-8 and TRBJ2-3): GAGVSQSPRYKVAKRGQDVALRCDPISGHVSLFWYQQALGQGPEFLTYFQNEAQLDKSGLPSDRFFAERPEGSVSTLKIQRTQQEDSAVYLCASSWSGGTDTQYFGPGTRLTVL.

V gene TRBV3-1 combines with J gene TRBJ2-1, with TRBD2 matching 16 bases. The CDR3 is 19 residues long. Germline lookup yields CDR1 LGHDT and CDR2 YNNKEL (reference sequence). Losses at the gene ends were 3 bases for V and 2 bases for J; bases not matched to a gene: 7. CDR3 nucleotides: TGTGCCAGCAGCCACCCAGGGACTAGCGGGAGGGTTGCCTACAATGAGCAGTTCTTC. Its protein product is CASSHPGTSGRVAYNEQFF.

In this sample, this clonotype turned up a few times. The J gene is TRBJ2-1, the V gene TRBV7-9, with D maybe TRBD2 (6 bases). This CDR3 is 14 amino acids long. Germline V gene sequence: CDR1 SEHNR, CDR2 FQNEAQ (reference sequence). The V end was cut by 5 bases, the J end by 5 bases, with 13 bases between. The CDR3 sequence: CASSPGLQHNEQFF. Here the CDR3 DNA reads TGTGCCAGCAGCCCGGGACTGCAGCACAATGAGCAGTTCTTC.

V is TRBV10-3 and J is TRBJ1-1; 11 nucleotides agree with TRBD1. The CDR3 extends over 13 amino acids. Per the germline V gene, CDR1 is ENHRY and CDR2 is SYGVKD. The J segment lost 4 bases and the V segment lost 6 bases, leaving 1 base of the junction unmatched. The DNA of the CDR3 is TGTGCCATCAGGGGGACAGGGGGCACTGAAGCTTTCTTT. Translating it yields CAIRGTGGTEAFF.

This chain connects TRBV6-1 to TRBJ2-6; D gene ambiguous. Trimming removed 7 bases from V and 5 bases from J, with 12 bases in between. The CDR3 covers 14 residues. Germline lookup yields CDR1 MNHNS and CDR2 SASEGT. Here the CDR3 reads CASTRVFRANVLTF. In nucleotides, the CDR3 is TGTGCCAGCACAAGGGTCTTCAGGGCCAACGTCCTGACTTTC.

The genes are TRBV20-1 and TRBJ2-7; 10 bases map to TRBD1. J was trimmed by 3 bases and V by 6 bases; bases with no gene match: 2. Germline loops: CDR1 DFQATT, CDR2 SNEGSKA (reference sequence). This CDR3 has 12 amino acids. CDR3 sequence (DNA): TGCAGTGCCGGACAGGGGGTCTACGAGCAGTACTTC. Translated: CSAGQGVYEQYF.

This clonotype occurred a few times. The chain uses TRBV6-1 and TRBJ2-2, with 7 positions matching TRBD1. Germline assignment: CDR1 MNHNS and CDR2 SASEGT. The V and J ends lost 6 bases and 6 bases, in that order; junction bases with no gene match: 4. The length of the CDR3 is 13 residues. The CDR3 reads CASRKTGPGELFF. The DNA of the CDR3 is TGTGCCAGCAGAAAGACAGGGCCCGGGGAGCTGTTTTTT.

The V call is TRBV7-8, the J call TRBJ1-5; D call uncertain. V was cut by 1 base and J by 0 bases, with 16 bases left in between. Germline lookup yields CDR1 SGHVS and CDR2 FQNEAQ. The CDR3 covers 18 residues. CDR3 amino acids: CASSLGRRGEYSNQPQHF. Written as DNA, the CDR3 is TGTGCCAGCAGCTTAGGCCGCCGAGGCGAATATAGCAATCAGCCCCAGCATTTT.

The CDR3 DNA follows: TGTGCCAGCAGCCAAGGGAAGATCGGGGGGGCCCGTGCAACTAATGAAAAACTGTTTTTT. Protein sequence: CASSQGKIGGARATNEKLFF. This chain links TRBV3-1 with TRBJ1-4; D is possibly TRBD1 (6 bases). The CDR3 spans 20 residues. Germline V CDR1 and CDR2: LGHDT, YNNKEL (reference sequence). The germline V and J ends were trimmed by 1 base and 0 bases, with 21 bases remaining between them.

V gene TRBV5-6 combines with J gene TRBJ2-3; TRBD2 aligns across 9 bases. Germline CDR1 SGHDT, CDR2 YYEEEE. V lost 4 bases and J lost 2; bases outside the gene matches: 8. The CDR3 spans 16 residues. For the CDR3, the DNA is TGTGCCAGCAGCGCCAAGGGACTAGCCTACACAGATACGCAGTATTTT. It specifies CASSAKGLAYTDTQYF.

The chain joins TRBV11-3 to TRBJ2-1; 10 positions match TRBD1. This CDR3 has 17 residues. CDR1 is SGHNT and CDR2 is YENEEA in the germline V gene. V trimming: 6 bases; J trimming: 4 bases; junction bases outside the gene matches: 12. The chain's CDR3 is CASSPTPGTGVYNEQFF. For the CDR3, the DNA is TGTGCCAGCAGTCCTACCCCCGGGACAGGGGTATACAATGAGCAGTTCTTC.

The genes are TRBV29-1 and TRBJ2-5; D is undetermined. Germline values: CDR1 SQVTM, CDR2 ANQGSEA. Trimming stripped 7 bases from V and 2 bases from J, with 5 bases between. CDR3 length equals 10 residues. The CDR3 reads CSGEQETQYF. CDR3 nucleotide sequence: TGCAGCGGGGAACAAGAGACCCAGTACTTC. Full variable domain (rest looked up from reference TRBV29-1 and TRBJ2-5): SAVISQKPSRDICQRGTSLTIQCQVDSQVTMMFWYRQQPGQSLTLIATANQGSEATYESGFVIDKFPISRPNLTFSTLTVSNMSPEDSSIYLCSGEQETQYFGPGTRLLVL.

The chain uses TRBV20-1 and TRBJ2-1, with a possible D match to TRBD2 (5 bases). With 0 bases removed from V and 12 bases from J, the gap between germline ends came to 15 bases. The CDR3 extends over 13 amino acids. The V gene's germline CDR1 is DFQATT and CDR2 SNEGSKA (reference sequence). The CDR3 region has the DNA TGCAGTGCTAGAGAGGGCCGTAGCGTCGGGCAGTTCTTC. It translates to CSAREGRSVGQFF.

The V and J genes are TRBV4-1 and TRBJ2-7, with no clear D. Germline CDR1 is MGHRA and CDR2 is YSYEKL. This CDR3 spans 16 amino acids. Trimming pared 0 bases from V and 2 bases from J, leaving 14 bases between. Here the CDR3 reads CASSQDLGLYPYEQYF. As DNA, the CDR3 is TGCGCCAGCAGCCAAGATCTAGGCCTTTACCCCTACGAGCAGTACTTC.

V is TRBV12-3 or TRBV12-4 and J is TRBJ1-6; TRBD1 matches 7 bases. The V and J ends lost 6 bases and 10 bases, in that order; junction bases with no gene match: 12. The CDR3 spans 15 residues. The CDR3 sequence is CASSPTGNLGSPLHF. CDR3 nucleotide sequence: TGTGCCAGCAGCCCGACAGGGAATTTGGGCTCACCCCTCCACTTT.

This clonotype was observed a few times. The genes are TRBV4-1 and TRBJ2-2; TRBD2 aligns across 8 bases. The CDR3 extends over 16 amino acids. The trim removed 0 bases at V and 6 bases at J, leaving 6 bases unmatched. The V gene's germline CDR1 is MGHRA and CDR2 YSYEKL. CDR3 DNA sequence: TGCGCCAGCAGCCAAGAAGGGGCGGGGGGCGCCGGGGAGCTGTTTTTT. Translation: CASSQEGAGGAGELFF.

This chain uses TRBV19 with TRBJ1-5; D is undetermined. Germline CDR1 reads LNHDA; CDR2 reads SQIVND (reference sequence). The CDR3 consists of 14 residues. Trimming removed 5 bases from V and 3 bases from J, with 11 bases in between. CDR3 nucleotides: TGTGCCAGTAGTCTGGGATCTCACAATCAGCCCCAGCATTTT. Translating it yields CASSLGSHNQPQHF. Drawing the rest from reference TRBV19 and TRBJ1-5, the complete variable domain is DGGITQSPKYLFRKEGQNVTLSCEQNLNHDAMYWYRQDPGQGLRLIYYSQIVNDFQKGDIAEGYSVSREKKESFPLTVTSAQKNPTAFYLCASSLGSHNQPQHFGDGTRLSIL.

This clonotype was seen more than once but under ten times. This chain uses TRBV28 with TRBJ2-3; possibly TRBD1 or TRBD2 for D (5 bases each). This CDR3 is built from 15 residues. Trimming pared 4 bases from V and 2 bases from J, leaving 13 bases between. Germline V gives CDR1 MDHEN, CDR2 SYDVKM. For the CDR3, the DNA is TGTGCCAGCAGTTCAAACGGGGCAGCCACAGATACGCAGTATTTT. The encoded protein is CASSSNGAATDTQYF.

This clonotype appeared once. J is TRBJ2-2 and V is TRBV9, with TRBD2 identical over 7 bases. Germline trimming cut 3 bases from V and 3 bases from J; bases unmatched to any gene: 2. The CDR3 covers 14 residues. Germline CDR1 is SGDLS and CDR2 is YYNGEE. The CDR3 here is CASSASGYTGELFF. The DNA of the CDR3 is TGTGCCAGCAGCGCTAGCGGTTACACCGGGGAGCTGTTTTTT.

This chain connects TRBV4-1 to TRBJ2-7; no clear D gene. Trimming removed 1 base at V and 3 bases at J, with 19 bases between. There are 17 residues in the CDR3. The germline V gene has CDR1 MGHRA and CDR2 YSYEKL. The CDR3 nucleotides are TGCGCCAGCAGCCAAGCCTGGTATCGGTTTCCCGACTACGAGCAGTACTTC. Encoded protein: CASSQAWYRFPDYEQYF.

This sequence joins TRBV25-1 and TRBJ2-1; TRBD1 aligns across 8 bases. This CDR3 comprises 19 residues. V trimming: 4 bases; J trimming: 0 bases; junction bases outside the gene matches: 14. Per the germline V gene, CDR1 is MGHDK and CDR2 is SYGVNS. Here the CDR3 DNA reads TGTGCCAGCAGTGGGCGGGCAGGGGGCGGACAAGGCTCCTACAATGAGCAGTTCTTC. Its protein product is CASSGRAGGGQGSYNEQFF.

The chain combines TRBV20-1 with TRBJ1-5; D gene unclear. The germline V and J ends were trimmed by 4 bases and 9 bases, with 13 bases remaining between them. The CDR3 is 12 amino acids. Germline CDR1 DFQATT, CDR2 SNEGSKA (reference sequence). CDR3 in amino acids: CSAKEGERPQHF. CDR3 in DNA: TGCAGTGCTAAGGAGGGTGAACGGCCCCAGCATTTT.